These T cell receptor beta chains were read from a single sample in a study of cytomegalovirus exposure and HLA in healthy donors. TCRdb's table, derived via immunoSEQ multiplex PCR, lists solely in-frame clones and lacks some. The sample lists 110,000 or so clones, 70% to 85% occurring once. The sequencing sample was made of PBMCs. The receptors here all came from a woman aged 18-29 years in good health and CMV-seronegative. The CDR3 runs from the conserved cysteine through the conserved F or W. D genes are given only for firm matches. Rows may omit the clone size; those that give it use once, few, many or a size class.

clone size,D gene,J gene,V gene,CDR3 protein,CDR3 DNA
.,.,TRBJ2-3,TRBV6-5,CASSYSRTSTDTQYF,TGTGCCAGCAGTTACTCTCGTACTAGTACAGATACGCAGTATTTT
once,.,TRBJ1-3,TRBV7-6,CASSERGLGNTIYF,TGTGCCAGCAGCGAGCGAGGGCTGGGAAACACCATATATTTT
.,TRBD2,TRBJ2-5,TRBV7-2,CASSFTGLAIQETQYF,TGTGCCAGCAGCTTTACGGGACTAGCGATACAAGAGACCCAGTACTTC
.,.,TRBJ2-6,TRBV28,CASSLLGNPGANVLTF,TGTGCCAGCAGTTTACTCGGTAACCCTGGGGCCAACGTCCTGACTTTC
.,.,TRBJ2-5,TRBV19,CASSMGQGPQETQYF,TGTGCCAGTAGTATGGGGCAGGGCCCGCAGGAGACCCAGTACTTC
few,.,TRBJ1-5,TRBV28,CASSPTVGNQPQHF,TGTGCCAGCAGTCCCACGGTGGGCAATCAGCCCCAGCATTTT
.,.,TRBJ1-4,TRBV28,CASTVGLEKLFF,TGTGCCAGCACGGTGGGCCTGGAAAAACTGTTTTTT
.,.,TRBJ2-2,TRBV28,CASSLFSGTSTGELFF,TGTGCCAGCAGTTTATTTTCTGGGACTTCAACCGGGGAGCTGTTTTTT
.,TRBD1,TRBJ1-1,TRBV7-6,CASSPGQGGNTEAFF,TGTGCCAGCAGCCCTGGACAGGGAGGAAACACTGAAGCTTTCTTT
.,.,TRBJ1-6,TRBV5-1,CASSLASGAGNSPLHF,TGCGCCAGCAGCTTGGCGTCAGGGGCAGGTAATTCACCCCTCCACTTT
.,.,TRBJ2-3,TRBV5-1,CASSPRFSDTQYF,TGCGCCAGCAGCCCGCGGTTCTCGGATACGCAGTATTTT
.,TRBD1,TRBJ1-5,TRBV12-5,CASGLRDSQSGNQPQHF,TGTGCTAGTGGTTTGAGGGACAGTCAATCGGGCAATCAGCCCCAGCATTTT
.,.,TRBJ1-4,TRBV5-8,CASSLGAFNEKLFF,TGTGCCAGCAGCTTGGGGGCTTTTAATGAAAAACTGTTTTTT
.,TRBD1,TRBJ2-4,TRBV5-1,CASSSPPGQGTRNNIQYF,TGCGCCAGCAGTTCCCCCCCGGGACAGGGGACTCGTAATAACATTCAGTACTTC
.,.,TRBJ2-1,TRBV13,CASSLVLEDNEQFF,TGTGCCAGCAGCTTAGTTCTAGAGGACAATGAGCAGTTCTTC
.,.,TRBJ2-5,TRBV19,CASSVQISQETQYF,TGTGCCAGTAGTGTACAAATCTCCCAAGAGACCCAGTACTTC
.,.,TRBJ2-5,TRBV5-1,CASSLSKGAQETQYF,TGCGCCAGCAGCTTGTCGAAGGGAGCCCAAGAGACCCAGTACTTC
.,TRBD1,TRBJ1-6,TRBV7-2,CASSHGDREGSPLHF,TGTGCCAGCAGCCACGGGGACAGGGAGGGATCACCCCTCCACTTT
.,TRBD2,TRBJ2-1,TRBV4-1,CASSQPTSGTNEQFF,TGCGCCAGCAGCCAGCCGACTAGCGGAACCAATGAGCAGTTCTTC
.,TRBD1,TRBJ1-5,TRBV19,CASSSGRQGQPQHF,TGTGCCAGTAGTAGTGGGCGACAGGGCCAGCCCCAGCATTTT
.,TRBD1,TRBJ1-2,TRBV18,CASSQPPGQGFSNYGYTF,TGTGCCAGCTCACAACCACCGGGACAGGGGTTTTCTAACTATGGCTACACCTTC
.,.,TRBJ1-2,TRBV5-6,CASSYNGDSIYGYTF,TGTGCCAGCAGCTATAACGGAGACAGTATTTATGGCTACACCTTC
.,.,TRBJ1-6,TRBV11-2,CASSLDRFSPLHF,TGTGCCAGCAGCTTAGATCGTTTTTCACCCCTCCACTTT
.,.,TRBJ1-3,TRBV19,CASSGQPGGRNTIYF,TGTGCCAGTAGTGGGCAGCCGGGGGGGAGAAACACCATATATTTT
.,TRBD1,TRBJ2-4,TRBV5-6,CASSRTGSKNIQYF,TGTGCCAGCAGCAGGACAGGGTCAAAAAACATTCAGTACTTC
.,.,TRBJ1-1,TRBV7-2,CASSIYSDTEAFF,TGTGCCAGCAGCATTTACAGTGACACTGAAGCTTTCTTT
few,.,TRBJ2-1,TRBV6-1,CASGSSTSYNEQFF,TGTGCCAGCGGGTCTAGTACCTCCTACAATGAGCAGTTCTTC
.,.,TRBJ2-3,TRBV4-3,CASSQDVGTDTQYF,TGCGCCAGCAGCCAAGATGTCGGCACAGATACGCAGTATTTT
.,.,TRBJ1-1,TRBV9,CASSTDTNTEAFF,TGTGCCAGCAGCACGGACACGAACACTGAAGCTTTCTTT
.,.,TRBJ1-1,TRBV11-3,CASSSYTKGTEAFF,TGTGCCAGCAGCTCCTATACTAAGGGGACTGAAGCTTTCTTT
.,.,TRBJ1-2,TRBV12-5,CASGPPREFTNYGYTF,TGTGCTAGTGGCCCTCCGAGGGAGTTTACTAACTATGGCTACACCTTC
.,.,TRBJ2-7,TRBV4-2,CASSQEYSSYEQYF,TGTGCCAGCAGCCAAGAATATAGCTCCTACGAGCAGTACTTC
.,.,TRBJ1-5,TRBV19,CASSTRRAVEPQHF,TGTGCCAGTAGTACCCGGAGGGCGGTGGAGCCCCAGCATTTT
.,TRBD1,TRBJ2-1,TRBV6-1,CASRMLRQGPEQFF,TGTGCCAGCAGGATGTTAAGACAGGGTCCGGAGCAGTTCTTC
.,.,TRBJ1-1,TRBV18,CASSPSGQNTEAFF,TGTGCCAGCTCACCCTCCGGACAGAACACTGAAGCTTTCTTT
once,TRBD1,TRBJ1-5,TRBV7-2,CASSRFPGGGSNQPQHF,TGTGCCAGCAGCCGTTTTCCAGGGGGCGGAAGCAATCAGCCCCAGCATTTT
.,.,TRBJ2-3,TRBV11-3,CASSIRGRDTQYF,TGTGCCAGCAGCATCCGGGGGAGAGATACGCAGTATTTT
.,.,TRBJ2-2,TRBV7-6,CASSLRSGVGVPGELFF,TGTGCCAGCAGTTTGCGCTCGGGGGTAGGGGTTCCCGGGGAGCTGTTTTTT
once,.,TRBJ1-1,TRBV29-1,CSVEKGETEAFF,TGCAGCGTTGAAAAGGGGGAGACTGAAGCTTTCTTT
.,TRBD1,TRBJ2-3,TRBV14,CASSPGTGGVDTQYF,TGTGCCAGCAGCCCCGGGACAGGGGGAGTAGATACGCAGTATTTT
.,.,TRBJ2-3,TRBV19,CASSIERRGRQYF,TGTGCCAGTAGTATAGAGAGACGGGGGAGGCAGTATTTT
.,.,TRBJ1-2,TRBV14,CASSQDAGSFGYTF,TGTGCCAGCAGCCAAGATGCAGGATCTTTTGGCTACACCTTC
.,.,TRBJ2-3,TRBV4-3,CASSPYDTDTQYF,TGCGCCAGCAGCCCCTACGACACAGATACGCAGTATTTT
.,.,TRBJ1-2,TRBV11-2,CASSLETGDWRYGYTF,TGTGCCAGCAGCTTAGAAACAGGCGATTGGCGCTATGGCTACACCTTC
.,.,TRBJ2-2,TRBV11-3,CASSLDPSTGELFF,TGTGCCAGCAGCTTAGACCCGAGTACCGGGGAGCTGTTTTTT
.,TRBD1,TRBJ1-5,TRBV6-5,CASRAGTAHQPQHF,TGTGCCAGCAGAGCCGGGACAGCTCATCAGCCCCAGCATTTT
.,TRBD2,TRBJ2-5,TRBV5-1,CASSLGPGTEREQYF,TGCGCCAGCAGCTTAGGCCCCGGGACCGAGCGGGAGCAGTACTTC
.,.,TRBJ1-1,TRBV27,CASSLGGMNTEAFF,TGTGCCAGCAGTTTAGGGGGCATGAACACTGAAGCTTTCTTT
.,.,TRBJ2-1,TRBV28,CASSLQTGDYYNEQFF,TGTGCCAGCAGTTTGCAGACAGGGGACTACTACAATGAGCAGTTCTTC
.,.,TRBJ1-1,TRBV6-1,CASSGSGGTEAFF,TGTGCCAGCAGTGGTTCTGGAGGGACTGAAGCTTTCTTT